One and the same sample provided the 29 T cell receptor beta chains below, sequenced in a study of blood T cells in healthy people across ages. A second PCR of roughly 7 to 11 cycles used a sample-barcoded 5' primer and a J-beta primer mix. Each CDR3 protein gets one entry after TCRdb re-called the 5' RACE reads with MiXCR. The repertoire consists of over a million distinct CDR3 sequences, with almost 60% occurring once and the leading ten covering 5.5% to 8%. Sequencing was done on a sample of blood. These receptors all stem from a man aged 18 to 29 in good health.

This chain uses TRBV10-3 with TRBJ1-2; D may be TRBD1 (6 bases). Germline values: CDR1 ENHRY, CDR2 SYGVKD. V was pared by 10 bases and J by 6 bases, with 15 bases between. The CDR3 loop spans 12 amino acids. As DNA, the CDR3 is TGTGCCAGCGCACCGACAGGAGATGGCTACACCTTC. It is translated as CASAPTGDGYTF.

CDR3 nucleotide sequence: TGTGCCTGGACCCAAGACAGGGCTTTCTATGGCTACACCTTC. Protein: CAWTQDRAFYGYTF. The chain recombines TRBV30 with TRBJ1-2, with TRBD1 matching 7 bases. Per the germline V gene, CDR1 is GTSNPN and CDR2 is SVGIG (reference sequence). The junction had 9 bases not matched to a gene; V was cut back by 4 bases and J by 4 bases. CDR3 length: 14 amino acids.

This clonotype was counted a few times. The chain uses TRBV29-1 and TRBJ2-1; 9 nucleotides match TRBD1. The DNA end is more similar to TRBJ2-7, so the J call may be wrong. CDR3 size: 12 residues. Germline V CDR1 and CDR2: SQVTM, ANQGSEA. In DNA form, the CDR3 reads TGCAGCGGGGGACAGGGTAACAATGAGCAGTACTTC. This encodes CSGGQGNNEQYF.

The chain carries TRBV5-1 and TRBJ1-1, with a tentative D call TRBD1 (5 bases). CDR3 length equals 14 residues. The V gene's germline CDR1 is SGHRS and CDR2 YFSETQ. V was pared by 4 bases and J by 1 base, with 11 bases between. The CDR3 reads CASSARRGNTEAFF. The CDR3 DNA follows: TGCGCCAGCAGCGCCCGAAGGGGGAACACTGAAGCTTTCTTT.

V and J are TRBV7-2 and TRBJ2-4, with 9 bases that match TRBD1. The CDR3 consists of 15 residues. CDR1 is SGHTA and CDR2 is FQGNSA in the germline V gene. The V and J ends lost 5 bases and 3 bases, in that order; junction bases with no gene match: 5. The CDR3 is CASSPGQGYKNIQYF. The CDR3 region has the DNA TGTGCCAGCAGCCCGGGACAGGGCTACAAAAACATTCAGTACTTC. Complete variable domain (other parts from reference TRBV7-2 and TRBJ2-4): GAGVSQSPSNKVTEKGKDVELRCDPISGHTALYWYRQSLGQGLEFLIYFQGNSAPDKSGLPSDRFSAERTGGSVSTLTIQRTQQEDSAVYLCASSPGQGYKNIQYFGAGTRLSVL.

The chain is built from TRBV21-1 and TRBJ2-3; the DNA was not used to check the table's D call, TRBD2. TRBV21-1 is a documented pseudogene. The CDR3 consists of 15 residues. CDR3 region: CARRTNGGATDTQYF. Written as DNA, the CDR3 is TGTGCCAGGAGGACTAACGGGGGGGCCACAGATACGCAGTATTTT.

There are a few counts of this clonotype. The rearrangement links TRBV12-3 or TRBV12-4 to TRBJ1-5, with a weak D call TRBD1 (5 bases). The CDR3 runs 15 residues. V dropped 3 bases and J dropped 2 bases, with 11 bases sitting between them. The CDR3 nucleotides read TGTGCCAGCAGTTTGGGGGGAGGTGGCAATCAGCCCCAGCATTTT. Amino acid sequence: CASSLGGGGNQPQHF.

The sample holds a few counts of this clonotype. The chain has TRBV4-1 and TRBJ1-2; a possible D gene is TRBD1 (5 bases). V was trimmed by 5 bases and J by 2 bases, leaving 21 bases between them. The germline V gene encodes CDR1 MGHRA and CDR2 YSYEKL. This CDR3 has 17 amino acids. The CDR3 bases are TGCGCCAGCAGCGCATTCAATACAGGTCCGGGGAACTATGGCTACACCTTC. Amino acids: CASSAFNTGPGNYGYTF.

The V gene is TRBV2, the J gene TRBJ2-3, with D perhaps matching TRBD2 (6 bases). The CDR3 length is 14 residues. Trimming pared 6 bases from V and 3 bases from J, leaving 13 bases between. Germline loops: CDR1 SNHLY, CDR2 FYNNEI. The CDR3 DNA reads as TGTGCCAGCAGCTCCACACGGGGGACAGATACGCAGTATTTT. Translating it yields CASSSTRGTDTQYF. Complete variable domain (other parts from reference TRBV2 and TRBJ2-3): EPEVTQTPSHQVTQMGQEVILRCVPISNHLYFYWYRQILGQKVEFLVSFYNNEISEKSEIFDDQFSVERPDGSNFTLKIRSTKLEDSAMYFCASSSTRGTDTQYFGPGTRLTVL.

This clonotype appeared once. The chain combines TRBV2 with TRBJ2-1; TRBD1 aligns across 9 bases. This CDR3 spans 15 amino acids. Germline V gene lookup returns CDR1 SNHLY and CDR2 FYNNEI. The trim removed 9 bases at V and 7 bases at J, leaving 13 bases unmatched. The CDR3 DNA is TGTGCCAGACTGCCGGGACAGGGATCTTGGAATGAGCAGTTCTTC. Protein product: CARLPGQGSWNEQFF.

This clonotype was detected only once. The chain is built from TRBV3-1 and TRBJ2-1, with D unclear. V was clipped by 4 bases and J by 4 bases, with 11 bases between them. Germline CDR1 reads LGHDT; CDR2 reads YNNKEL (reference sequence). The CDR3 length is 14 residues. CDR3 DNA sequence: TGTGCCAGCAGCCCCACAACGGCTTACAATGAGCAGTTCTTC. Translating gives CASSPTTAYNEQFF.

This clonotype was recorded a few times. The rearrangement uses TRBV20-1 and TRBJ2-7; 8 nucleotides align to TRBD2. With V trimmed by 6 bases and J by 1 base, 8 bases remained unmatched. The CDR3 is 14 amino acids. The germline CDR1 and CDR2 sequences are DFQATT and SNEGSKA (reference sequence). The CDR3 protein is CSATTSGTSYEQYF. The CDR3 nucleotides read TGCAGTGCCACAACTAGCGGCACTTCCTACGAGCAGTACTTC.

The CDR3 DNA is TGTGCCAGCAGGCGTAGTATAACCTACGAGCAGTACTTC. Protein sequence: CASRRSITYEQYF. The chain has TRBV28 and TRBJ2-7; D is ambiguous. Germline V gene data show CDR1 as MDHEN and CDR2 as SYDVKM. V gave up 6 bases and J gave up 2 bases, with 11 bases separating them. The CDR3 contains 13 residues. Using reference TRBV28 and TRBJ2-7 for the parts outside the CDR3, the full variable domain is DVKVTQSSRYLVKRTGEKVFLECVQDMDHENMFWYRQDPGLGLRLIYFSYDVKMKEKGDIPEGYSVSREKKERFSLILESASTNQTSMYLCASRRSITYEQYFGPGTRLTVT.

V is TRBV4-3 and J is TRBJ2-1; the match to TRBD2 covers 12 bases. The trim removed 4 bases at V and 3 bases at J, leaving 4 bases unmatched. This CDR3 has 16 residues. Germline-derived CDR1 and CDR2 are LGHNA and YSLEER. The CDR3, as DNA: TGCGCCAGCAGCCGGACTAGCGGGGTACGCTACAATGAGCAGTTCTTC. Amino acid sequence: CASSRTSGVRYNEQFF.

This chain uses TRBV27 with TRBJ2-6; D gene ambiguous. CDR3 size: 13 residues. The germline V and J ends were trimmed by 3 bases and 4 bases, with 4 bases remaining between them. Germline lookup yields CDR1 MNHEY and CDR2 SMNVEV (reference sequence). CDR3: CASSLQGANVLTF. In nucleotides, the CDR3 is TGTGCCAGCAGTTTGCAGGGGGCCAACGTCCTGACTTTC.

The V gene is TRBV7-6, the J gene TRBJ1-4, with D hard to call. This CDR3 has 15 residues. Germline lookup yields CDR1 SGHVS and CDR2 FNYEAQ. V lost 1 base and J 6 bases, leaving 12 bases between the germline ends. The CDR3 region is CASSLGPASDEKLFF. In DNA, the CDR3 is TGTGCCAGCAGCTTAGGTCCAGCGTCTGATGAAAAACTGTTTTTT. The whole variable domain, filled in from reference TRBV7-6 and TRBJ1-4, reads GAGVSQSPRYKVTKRGQDVALRCDPISGHVSLYWYRQALGQGPEFLTYFNYEAQQDKSGLPNDRFSAERPEGSISTLTIQRTEQRDSAMYRCASSLGPASDEKLFFGSGTQLSVL.

The rearrangement joins TRBV29-1 to TRBJ1-5, with D perhaps matching TRBD1 (6 bases). V lost 4 bases, J lost 3 bases, and 13 bases lay in between. The CDR3 covers 14 residues. From germline, CDR1 is SQVTM and CDR2 ANQGSEA. The CDR3 loop is CSVATDRPNQPQHF. Written as DNA, the CDR3 is TGCAGCGTTGCCACTGACAGGCCCAATCAGCCCCAGCATTTT. The entire variable domain, with the rest obtained from reference TRBV29-1 and TRBJ1-5, is as follows: SAVISQKPSRDICQRGTSLTIQCQVDSQVTMMFWYRQQPGQSLTLIATANQGSEATYESGFVIDKFPISRPNLTFSTLTVSNMSPEDSSIYLCSVATDRPNQPQHFGDGTRLSIL.

On this clonotype: One end of the junction fails to match germline, which may point to a read error. This sequence joins TRBV4-3 and TRBJ2-3, with TRBD1 identical over 9 bases. There are 14 residues in the CDR3. Germline V gives CDR1 LGHNA, CDR2 YSLEER. The CDR3: CTSSEGQGLGTQYF. CDR3 sequence (DNA): TGCACCAGCAGCGAGGGACAGGGTCTGGGTACGCAGTATTTT.

This clonotype was observed a few times. The chain is built from TRBV7-9 and TRBJ2-1; 9 bases match TRBD2. The CDR3 consists of 14 residues. Germline CDR1 reads SEHNR; CDR2 reads FQNEAQ (reference sequence). V gave up 5 bases and J gave up 5 bases; unmatched junction bases: 4. CDR3 region: CASSISGGNNEQFF. The CDR3, as DNA: TGTGCCAGCAGCATTAGCGGGGGCAACAATGAGCAGTTCTTC.

The V gene is TRBV6-5, the J gene TRBJ2-7, with a weak D call TRBD2 (6 bases). Germline V gene sequence: CDR1 MNHEY, CDR2 SVGAGI. The V end was cut by 5 bases, the J end by 3 bases, with 14 bases between. The CDR3 is made up of 14 amino acids. The CDR3: CASSRGIADYEQYF. The CDR3 nucleotides are TGTGCCAGCAGTAGAGGGATAGCGGACTACGAGCAGTACTTC.

The chain carries TRBV10-3 and TRBJ2-1; D not certain. The CDR3 sequence is 15 residues long. The germline V gene encodes CDR1 ENHRY and CDR2 SYGVKD. Trimming took off 0 bases at V and 7 bases at J, with 13 bases between the two ends. CDR3 DNA sequence: TGTGCCATCAGTGAGTCGACGGCAGTAGGGAATGAGCAGTTCTTC. Translation gives CAISESTAVGNEQFF.

With respect to this clonotype: One end of the junction varies from germline; a read error may be responsible. This chain connects TRBV2 to TRBJ2-4; tentatively, D is TRBD2 (5 bases). The end of the DNA fits TRBJ2-7 better, so the J call may be wrong. The V gene's germline CDR1 is SNHLY and CDR2 FYNNEI. The CDR3 consists of 13 residues. For the CDR3, the DNA is TGTGCCAGCAGTGGGCGGGCCTCCCACGAGCAGTACTTC. Translating it yields CASSGRASHEQYF.

The chain is built from TRBV20-1 and TRBJ1-1; D is undetermined. V lost 3 bases and J lost 1, with 6 bases in between. This CDR3 spans 12 amino acids. CDR1 is DFQATT and CDR2 is SNEGSKA in the germline V gene (reference sequence). The CDR3 loop reads CSASQRNTEAFF. In DNA form, the CDR3 reads TGCAGTGCTAGTCAGAGGAACACTGAAGCTTTCTTT.

V usage is TRBV14 and J usage is TRBJ2-7; D call uncertain. The germline V gene has CDR1 SGHDN and CDR2 FVKESK. V was clipped by 2 bases and J by 3 bases, with 5 bases between them. This CDR3 region has 12 residues. The CDR3 spells CASSQFFYEQYF. For the CDR3, the DNA is TGTGCCAGCAGCCAATTCTTCTACGAGCAGTACTTC.

This clonotype was detected only a few times. The chain couples TRBV20-1 to TRBJ2-3, with D possibly being TRBD2 (5 bases). V lost 4 bases to trimming and J lost 6 bases, with 14 bases between them. The CDR3 contains 13 residues. Germline CDR1 is DFQATT and CDR2 is SNEGSKA (reference sequence). CDR3: CSAKRRLADTQYF. DNA for the CDR3: TGCAGTGCTAAGCGGCGCCTAGCTGATACGCAGTATTTT.

The chain is built from TRBV20-1 and TRBJ2-1; D is ambiguous. Germline CDR1 DFQATT, CDR2 SNEGSKA (reference sequence). The CDR3 loop spans 14 amino acids. V dropped 6 bases and J dropped 0 bases, with 12 bases sitting between them. CDR3 amino acids: CSAPWERSYNEQFF. The CDR3 DNA is TGCAGTGCCCCGTGGGAACGCTCCTACAATGAGCAGTTCTTC.

The V call is TRBV20-1, the J call TRBJ2-5; D is unresolved. Matching the DNA end better, TRBJ2-7 makes the J call doubtful. In germline, CDR1 is DFQATT, CDR2 SNEGSKA (reference sequence). The CDR3 spans 14 residues. DNA of the CDR3: TGCAGTGCTAGAGAGGCGCTACGCGGCGGCGAGCAGTACTTC. Its translation: CSAREALRGGEQYF.

The chain joins TRBV12-3 or TRBV12-4 to TRBJ2-6; TRBD1 might be the D (7 bases). Trimming removed 8 bases at V and 1 base at J, with 15 bases between. CDR3 length: 16 amino acids. The CDR3 DNA is TGTGCCAGCGAGGGGGCCCGGGGGTCTGGGGCCAACGTCCTGACTTTC. As protein: CASEGARGSGANVLTF.

This clonotype has only one observation. The chain couples TRBV11-2 to TRBJ2-5; no clear D gene. The CDR3 spans 14 residues. V shed 5 bases and J shed 7 bases, with 17 bases lying between them. The germline gives CDR1 SGHAT, CDR2 FQNNGV. The CDR3, as DNA: TGTGCCAGCAGCCCAGAGATCAACATGGGGACCCAGTACTTC. Translating gives CASSPEINMGTQYF. Using reference TRBV11-2 and TRBJ2-5 for the parts outside the CDR3, the full variable domain is EAGVAQSPRYKIIEKRQSVAFWCNPISGHATLYWYQQILGQGPKLLIQFQNNGVVDDSQLPKDRFSAERLKGVDSTLKIQPAKLEDSAVYLCASSPEINMGTQYFGPGTRLLVL.